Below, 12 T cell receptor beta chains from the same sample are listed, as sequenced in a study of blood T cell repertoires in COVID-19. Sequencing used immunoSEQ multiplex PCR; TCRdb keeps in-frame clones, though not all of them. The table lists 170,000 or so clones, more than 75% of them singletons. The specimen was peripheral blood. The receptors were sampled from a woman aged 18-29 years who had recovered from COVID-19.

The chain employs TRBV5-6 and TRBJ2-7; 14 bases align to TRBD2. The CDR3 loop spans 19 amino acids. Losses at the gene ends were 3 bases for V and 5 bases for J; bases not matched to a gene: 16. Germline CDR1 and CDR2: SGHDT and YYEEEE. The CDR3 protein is CASSSYGGLAGDPLNEQYF. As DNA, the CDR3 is TGTGCCAGCAGCTCCTACGGGGGACTAGCGGGGGACCCCCTCAACGAGCAGTACTTC. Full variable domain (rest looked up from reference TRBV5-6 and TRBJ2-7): DAGVTQSPTHLIKTRGQQVTLRCSPKSGHDTVSWYQQALGQGPQFIFQYYEEEERQRGNFPDRFSGHQFPNYSSELNVNALLLGDSALYLCASSSYGGLAGDPLNEQYFGPGTRLTVT.

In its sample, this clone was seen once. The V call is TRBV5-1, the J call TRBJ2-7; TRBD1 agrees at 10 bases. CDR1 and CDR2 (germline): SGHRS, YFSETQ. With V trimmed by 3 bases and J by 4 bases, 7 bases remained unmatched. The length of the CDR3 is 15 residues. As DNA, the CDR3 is TGCGCCAGCAGCTGGACCGGGACAGGGGATTACGAGCAGTACTTC. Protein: CASSWTGTGDYEQYF.

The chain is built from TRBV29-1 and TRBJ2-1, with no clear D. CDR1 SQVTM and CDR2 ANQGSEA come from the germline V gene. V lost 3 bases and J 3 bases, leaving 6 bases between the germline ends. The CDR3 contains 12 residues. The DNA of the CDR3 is TGCAGCGTTGAGGGCAGCTACAATGAGCAGTTCTTC. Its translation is CSVEGSYNEQFF.

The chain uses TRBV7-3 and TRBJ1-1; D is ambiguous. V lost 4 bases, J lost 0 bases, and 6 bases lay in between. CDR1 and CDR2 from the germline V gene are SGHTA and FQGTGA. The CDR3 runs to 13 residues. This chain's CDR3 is CASSSELNTEAFF. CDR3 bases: TGTGCCAGCAGCTCTGAGTTGAACACTGAAGCTTTCTTT.

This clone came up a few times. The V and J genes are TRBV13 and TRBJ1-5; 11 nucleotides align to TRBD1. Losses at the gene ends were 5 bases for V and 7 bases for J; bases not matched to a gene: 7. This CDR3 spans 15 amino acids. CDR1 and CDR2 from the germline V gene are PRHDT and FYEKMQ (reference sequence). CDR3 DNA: TGTGCCAGCAGCGCGGGTGGGACAGGGGGACAGCCCCAGCATTTT. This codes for CASSAGGTGGQPQHF.

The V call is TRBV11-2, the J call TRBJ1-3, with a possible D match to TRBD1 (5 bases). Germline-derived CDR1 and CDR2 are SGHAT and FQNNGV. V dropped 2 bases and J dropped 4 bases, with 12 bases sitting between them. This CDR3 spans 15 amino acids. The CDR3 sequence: CASSLRGGLGNTIYF. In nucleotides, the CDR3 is TGTGCCAGCAGCTTAAGGGGAGGACTAGGAAACACCATATATTTT.

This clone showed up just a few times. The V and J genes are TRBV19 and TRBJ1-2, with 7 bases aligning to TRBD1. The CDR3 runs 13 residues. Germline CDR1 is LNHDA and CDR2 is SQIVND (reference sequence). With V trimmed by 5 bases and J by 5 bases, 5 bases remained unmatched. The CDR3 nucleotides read TGTGCCAGTAGTGGACGACAGGGTTATGGCTACACCTTC. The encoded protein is CASSGRQGYGYTF. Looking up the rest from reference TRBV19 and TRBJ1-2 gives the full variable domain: DGGITQSPKYLFRKEGQNVTLSCEQNLNHDAMYWYRQDPGQGLRLIYYSQIVNDFQKGDIAEGYSVSREKKESFPLTVTSAQKNPTAFYLCASSGRQGYGYTFGSGTRLTVV.

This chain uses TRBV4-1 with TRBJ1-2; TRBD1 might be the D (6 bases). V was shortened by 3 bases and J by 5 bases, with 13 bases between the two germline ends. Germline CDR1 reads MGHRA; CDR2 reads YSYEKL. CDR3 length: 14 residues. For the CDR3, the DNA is TGCGCCAGCAGCCACGGGGATCAGGGGTATGGCTACACCTTC. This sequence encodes CASSHGDQGYGYTF.

The CDR3 DNA reads as TGTGCCAGCAGTTACTTCGAGGGTTGGAATGAGCAGTTCTTC. Residues: CASSYFEGWNEQFF. The chain links TRBV6-5 to TRBJ2-1; D might be TRBD2 (5 bases). Germline V gene data show CDR1 as MNHEY and CDR2 as SVGAGI. V was shortened by 1 base and J by 7 bases, with 11 bases between the two germline ends. The CDR3 is made up of 14 amino acids.

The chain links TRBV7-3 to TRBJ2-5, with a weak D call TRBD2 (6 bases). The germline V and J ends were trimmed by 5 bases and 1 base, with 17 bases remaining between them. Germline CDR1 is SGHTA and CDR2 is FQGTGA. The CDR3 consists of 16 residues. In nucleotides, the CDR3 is TGTGCCAGCAGCCAAGCGGGCCCACCGGGCCAAGAGACCCAGTACTTC. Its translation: CASSQAGPPGQETQYF.

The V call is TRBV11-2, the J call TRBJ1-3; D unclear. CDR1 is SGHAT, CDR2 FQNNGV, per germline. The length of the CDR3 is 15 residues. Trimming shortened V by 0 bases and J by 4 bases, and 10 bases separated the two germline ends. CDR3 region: CASSLDRGAGNTIYF. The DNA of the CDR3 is TGTGCCAGCAGCTTAGATCGAGGCGCCGGAAACACCATATATTTT. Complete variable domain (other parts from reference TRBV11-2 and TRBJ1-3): EAGVAQSPRYKIIEKRQSVAFWCNPISGHATLYWYQQILGQGPKLLIQFQNNGVVDDSQLPKDRFSAERLKGVDSTLKIQPAKLEDSAVYLCASSLDRGAGNTIYFGEGSWLTVV.

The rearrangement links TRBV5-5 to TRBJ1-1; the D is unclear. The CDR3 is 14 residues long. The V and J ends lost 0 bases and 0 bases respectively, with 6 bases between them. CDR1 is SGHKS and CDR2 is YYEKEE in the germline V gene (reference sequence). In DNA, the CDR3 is TGTGCCAGCAGCTTGGTGCAGATGAACACTGAAGCTTTCTTT. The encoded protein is CASSLVQMNTEAFF.